This TCR beta chain was recovered during a study of cytomegalovirus exposure and HLA in healthy donors. Some clones are missing from TCRdb's copy, which holds only in-frame ones; the method was immunoSEQ multiplex PCR. The sample contains roughly 150,000 clones, about 88% of which appear only once. The sequenced sample consisted of PBMCs. The sequence was obtained from a woman younger than 30 in good health and CMV-seronegative.

The CDR3: CASSGAGKAEAFF. CDR3 DNA: TGTGCCAGCAGTGGGGCCGGCAAAGCTGAAGCTTTCTTT. The rearrangement uses TRBV2 and TRBJ1-1; D remains ambiguous. In germline, CDR1 is SNHLY, CDR2 FYNNEI. Trimming shortened V by 4 bases and J by 6 bases, and 12 bases separated the two germline ends. This CDR3 has 13 amino acids.